The 3 T cell receptor beta chains below all came from one sample that was sequenced in a study of regulatory T cells in long-lasting Graves disease. Assembly of TCR beta libraries relied on iRepertoire HTBI primers together with Arm-PCR of CDR3 regions. Via MiXCR, TCRdb re-called the multiplex PCR reads, giving one row per CDR3 protein. The table includes 350,000 to 450,000 distinct CDR3 sequences, roughly a fifth detected once. The time point denotes: persistent/refractory GD, antithyroid drugs over 5 years with positive TRAb. After RNA was extracted from PBMCs, the TCR library was made from it. The sequenced sample was peripheral blood mononuclear cells (PBMCs), obtained when the disease was refractory, from a patient treated with antithyroid drugs. The receptor set was obtained from a female donor with Graves disease.

This chain links TRBV11-2 with TRBJ2-1; D is possibly TRBD1 (6 bases). Trimming cost V 5 bases and J 11 bases, with 16 bases left between them. Germline values: CDR1 SGHAT, CDR2 FQNNGV. This CDR3 is built from 13 residues. CDR3 sequence (DNA): TGTGCCAGCAGCCTTTATCAGGGGAGCCAGCAGTTCTTC. It translates to CASSLYQGSQQFF.

The chain carries TRBV5-4 and TRBJ1-4, with D uncertain. The V gene lost 1 base and the J gene lost 8 bases, with 12 bases spanning the gap. Germline loops: CDR1 SGHNT, CDR2 YYREEE (reference sequence). The CDR3 extends over 14 amino acids. In DNA form, the CDR3 reads TGTGCCAGCAGCTTGTGGGGAGTGGGCGAAAAACTGTTTTTT. Translated, it gives CASSLWGVGEKLFF.

This clonotype was seen many times. V gene TRBV28 combines with J gene TRBJ1-1; D unclear. CDR3 length equals 13 residues. Deletions cut 4 bases from V and 6 bases from J, with 12 bases between. Germline CDR1 MDHEN, CDR2 SYDVKM. The CDR3 is CASSSTAFAEAFF. CDR3 DNA sequence: TGTGCCAGCAGTTCAACCGCTTTTGCTGAAGCTTTCTTT. Full variable domain (rest looked up from reference TRBV28 and TRBJ1-1): DVKVTQSSRYLVKRTGEKVFLECVQDMDHENMFWYRQDPGLGLRLIYFSYDVKMKEKGDIPEGYSVSREKKERFSLILESASTNQTSMYLCASSSTAFAEAFFGQGTRLTVV.